The 6 T cell receptor beta chains in this list originate from one sample, sequenced in a study of blood T cells in healthy people across ages. Then a second PCR, running roughly 7 to 11 cycles, was carried out with a sample-barcoded 5' primer and a J-beta primer mix. TCRdb re-derived calls from the 5' RACE reads in MiXCR, one entry per CDR3 protein. The data contain about 1.5 million distinct CDR3 sequences, roughly 45% of them singletons. The sequenced sample was blood. These receptors were obtained from a woman aged 18-30 years in good health.

This chain joins TRBV20-1 and TRBJ1-4; no firm D call. The CDR3 consists of 14 residues. CDR1 and CDR2 (germline): DFQATT, SNEGSKA (reference sequence). V was pared by 4 bases and J by 0 bases, with 9 bases between. Written as DNA, the CDR3 is TGCAGTGCTACCCCGGGAGCAACTAATGAAAAACTGTTTTTT. Protein product: CSATPGATNEKLFF.

The chain joins TRBV20-1 to TRBJ2-7, with D possibly being TRBD1 (6 bases). The CDR3 has 14 residues. The V end was cut by 5 bases, the J end by 1 base, with 15 bases between. CDR1 DFQATT and CDR2 SNEGSKA come from the germline V gene (reference sequence). The chain's CDR3 is CSAADRPMSYEQYF. The CDR3, as DNA: TGCAGTGCTGCCGACAGGCCCATGTCCTACGAGCAGTACTTC.

This clonotype was detected only a few times. The genes are TRBV6-2 or TRBV6-3 and TRBJ2-1; possibly TRBD1 for D (5 bases). The germline gives CDR1 MNHEY, CDR2 SVGEGT. Trimming removed 7 bases from V and 7 bases from J, with 11 bases in between. This CDR3 is built from 12 residues. The CDR3 sequence: CASNQQANEQFF. The CDR3 region has the DNA TGTGCCAGCAACCAACAGGCTAATGAGCAGTTCTTC.

The chain combines TRBV12-3 or TRBV12-4 with TRBJ2-7, with D perhaps matching TRBD1 (7 bases). The CDR3 length is 13 residues. Trimming took 10 bases from V and 5 from J, leaving 18 bases between them. The DNA of the CDR3 is TGTGCCACGAGGAGGGGACAGCGGAACGAGCAGTACTTC. Its protein is CATRRGQRNEQYF.

This clonotype was seen a few times. The chain links TRBV5-1 to TRBJ2-3; 9 bases map to TRBD2. The CDR3 length is 15 residues. Germline loops: CDR1 SGHRS, CDR2 YFSETQ. The ends lost 0 bases at V and 5 bases at J; junction bases unmatched: 4. This CDR3 is CASSLDPSGKDTQYF. CDR3 nucleotides: TGCGCCAGCAGCTTGGATCCTAGCGGGAAAGATACGCAGTATTTT. Combining the CDR3 with reference TRBV5-1 and TRBJ2-3 gives the whole variable domain KAGVTQTPRYLIKTRGQQVTLSCSPISGHRSVSWYQQTPGQGLQFLFEYFSETQRNKGNFPGRFSGRQFSNSRSEMNVSTLELGDSALYLCASSLDPSGKDTQYFGPGTRLTVL.

This clonotype occurred a few times. This chain links TRBV7-2 with TRBJ1-2; no definite D call. Between the trimmed V and J ends, which lost 1 base and 4 bases, there was a span of 10 bases. CDR1 is SGHTA and CDR2 is FQGNSA in the germline V gene. The CDR3 runs 14 residues. CDR3 sequence: CASSLEEGPYGYTF. The CDR3 nucleotides read TGTGCCAGCAGCTTAGAGGAGGGTCCCTATGGCTACACCTTC. Variable domain in full (rest from reference TRBV7-2 and TRBJ1-2): GAGVSQSPSNKVTEKGKDVELRCDPISGHTALYWYRQSLGQGLEFLIYFQGNSAPDKSGLPSDRFSAERTGGSVSTLTIQRTQQEDSAVYLCASSLEEGPYGYTFGSGTRLTVV.